This is a list of T cell receptor beta chains from one sample in a study of CD8 T cells in ankylosing spondylitis. TCRdb analysed the 5' RACE reads with MiXCR anew, one entry per CDR3 protein. The table records under 850,000 distinct CDR3 sequences, roughly 19% of them present only once. Specimen: blood, either unsorted or a sorted T cell fraction (not recorded which). Source of these receptors: a male donor with ankylosing spondylitis. The CDR3 runs from the conserved cysteine through the conserved F or W. The order of the fields is V gene, clone size, J gene, D gene, CDR3 DNA, CDR3 protein. D genes are given only for firm matches. Clone sizes are given selectively: once, few, many, or a class where the clone is expanded.

TRBV20-1	few	TRBJ2-3	TRBD2	TGCAGTGCTAGAGCCCGTGTGGGAGGGCGGCCCACAGATACGCAGTATTTT	CSARARVGGRPTDTQYF
TRBV7-8	.	TRBJ2-7	.	TGTGCCAGCAGCTTAGGGGGGTCCACCTCTTTTCTCATATCCTCCTACGAGCAGTACTTC	CASSLGGSTSFLISSYEQYF
TRBV7-2	.	TRBJ2-7	.	TGTGCCAGCAGCTTAGCGCTCGGGGTGAGCTACGAGCAGTACTTC	CASSLALGVSYEQYF
TRBV10-3	few	TRBJ2-1	.	TGTGCCATCAGCCCAAGAATCGGGACCTCCAATGAGCAGTTCTTC	CAISPRIGTSNEQFF
TRBV4-1	few	TRBJ2-5	.	TGCGCCAGCAGCCAAGAACACGGGAGACTCCAAGAGACCCAGTACTTC	CASSQEHGRLQETQYF
TRBV5-1	.	TRBJ2-5	.	TGCGCCAGCATGCCACGGGACCAAGAGACCCAGTACTTC	CASMPRDQETQYF
TRBV7-9	.	TRBJ1-2	.	TGTGCCAGCAGAGCGGCGGGACCTTCAGCTAACTATGGCTACACCTTC	CASRAAGPSANYGYTF
TRBV12-3/TRBV12-4	few	TRBJ1-1	.	TGTGCCAGCAGCTTCAGGGTTACAACTGAAGCCTTCTTT	CASSFRVTTEAFF
TRBV19	few	TRBJ1-5	.	TGTGCCAGTAGTCCCCGTCAGACAGAGTGGGTAAGCAATCAGCCCCAGCATTTT	CASSPRQTEWVSNQPQHF
TRBV10-3	few	TRBJ1-4	.	TGTGCCATCAGTGAAGGGCAGGGGAAAAAACTGTTTTTT	CAISEGQGKKLFF
TRBV21-1	few	TRBJ2-4	.	TGTGCTGGGAGGGACATTCAGTACTTC	CAGRDIQYF
TRBV9	.	TRBJ2-5	TRBD2	TGTGCCAGCAGCTCAAGCGGGAAGAGAGAGACCCAGTACTTC	CASSSSGKRETQYF
TRBV6-2/TRBV6-3	.	TRBJ2-4	.	TGTGCCAGCAGTCCCAGTGGATCGGGAAACATTCAGTACTTC	CASSPSGSGNIQYF
TRBV6-2/TRBV6-3	few	TRBJ2-7	.	TGTGCCAGCAGTTACGGGGTAAACGAGCAGTACTTC	CASSYGVNEQYF
TRBV6-2/TRBV6-3	few	TRBJ2-7	.	TGTGCCAGCAGTTACAGGGACGACTACGAGCAGTACTTC	CASSYRDDYEQYF
TRBV7-9	few	TRBJ2-2	TRBD1	TGTGCCAGCAGCTTACTGGACAGGGACACCGGGGAGCTGTTTTTT	CASSLLDRDTGELFF